This record concerns one T cell receptor beta chain sequence. Its antigen remains undetermined. Per-base quality was not reported, and no clone a single base away is much larger than it. The data originate from a study of shared clonotypes between healthy human individuals (dated by TCRdb to the early 2020s). General notes on the study: The cohort comprised two women and three men aged 18 to 49 years. For each donor, CD4 naive and CD4 memory were each given three plates, CD8 naive was given two plates, and CD8 memory was given one plate. Per donor, leukapheresis produced somewhere between about 0.94 and 10 billion PBMCs. The study deeply sequenced blood TCR repertoires of five healthy adults to estimate repertoire size and the extent of clonotype sharing between individuals. Different laboratories and diverse techniques were used to prepare libraries and sequence TCR repertoires, to increase sequencing depth and limit assay-specific biases.

Including cysteine and phenylalanine, the CDR3 has 11 amino acids. Kept here is only the CDR3 DNA, which spans 33 bases and is read in frame from base 1. The germline V gene yields ENHRY for CDR1 and SYGVKD for CDR2. V gives up 2 bases and J gives up 14 bases, and the segment between their germline ends measures 10 bases. Summary of the overall study and its limitations: Based on pairwise subsampling, the degree of clonotype sharing among donors was expected to be affected by sequencing depth. Higher generation probabilities were observed for clonotypes shared by all four sorted-subset donors than for non-shared clonotypes. Estimated clonotype richness was generally larger for naive than for memory subsets. Across four donors, approximately 4.9% of naive CD4, 3% to 3.5% of naive CD8, around 2.1% of memory CD4, and roughly 0.4% of memory CD8 clonotypes were shared. Because the study included only a small number of donors, the genetic and exposure-history diversity represented was limited. Only blood was sampled, and tissue TCR repertoires likely differ from those in blood. Even with the large sequencing depth, rarefaction of the sorted-subset datasets indicated that sequencing was incomplete.

Donors were healthy HIV-negative adults with no recently reported acute infections or vaccinations. Every donor was a Caucasian adult residing in Nashville, Tennessee, USA. Magnetic negative selection was used to enrich CD4+ T cells, after which naive cells were positively selected on CD45RA and the negative fraction became the memory subset. After blood collection by leukapheresis, PBMCs were isolated using Ficoll-Histopaque density gradient centrifugation and then cryopreserved in the vapor phase of liquid nitrogen. Analytical flow cytometry was used to check the purity and quantity of each magnetically sorted T cell population. Each sorted fraction had its genomic DNA isolated and then quantified by UV absorbance on a Nanodrop 2000c. TCR CDR3 regions were amplified from genomic DNA by multiplex PCR using the deep immunoSEQ assay. For each cell subset, the extracted genomic DNA was distributed evenly across all wells of several immunoSEQ 96-well plates, and each plate served as one replicate. For sorted subsets, around 0.2 ug of genomic DNA, equivalent to some 33,000 T cell genomes, went into each replicate PCR. The purified libraries were quantified using a Qubit 3.0 fluorometer, sized with a Bioanalyzer 2100, and then quantified again using the KAPA Library Quantification kit. Every immunoSEQ 96-well plate was sequenced on a separate single-read 150-cycle Illumina NextSeq 550 flow cell. The original methods were these. Because the immunoSEQ output held only junctional sequences and lacked quality scores, the filtering could not match the filtering applied to full-length reads. Sequences were annotated with PyIR, a Python wrapper for IgBLAST v1.9, and V/J genes and CDR3 were assigned using IMGT germline references. Reads were removed for weak V/J assignments (E-value above 1e-6), missing CDR3, stop codons, out-of-frame junctions, or ambiguous translated residues. V3J clonotypes were defined as sequences sharing the same inferred V gene, J gene, and CDR3 amino acid sequence. The percentage overlap between two repertoires was calculated by dividing the number of shared unique clonotypes by the size of the smaller repertoire. Repertoire richness was assessed with RTK rarefaction, the Chao1 estimator, and Recon v2.1 estimates of unobserved clonotypes. For all TCRbeta clonotypes obtained by the gDNA method from a few donors, generation probabilities were computed with OLGA. Held by TCRdb, this immuneACCESS table contains in-frame sequences only and omits some clones. Under half of the omission traces to an unresolved V gene where checked; the cause of the rest is unknown. For V, J and clone size, that table is used; D and trimming come from the DNA. Counted in this sample were some 200,000 clones; 66% of them appeared once. Roughly 10% of the sample is held by the ten biggest clonotypes.

Sequencing was performed on memory CD4+ T cells sorted from blood. The cell subset or site label, read with the paper, signifies: CD45RA-negative fraction. This chain is built from TRBV10-3 and TRBJ2-1, with no confident D gene call. This sequence originates from a man younger than 45 in good health. In nucleotide form, the sequence is TGTGCCATCAGTGAGCTGGAAGAGGAGTTCTTC. The resulting protein is CAISELEEEFF.